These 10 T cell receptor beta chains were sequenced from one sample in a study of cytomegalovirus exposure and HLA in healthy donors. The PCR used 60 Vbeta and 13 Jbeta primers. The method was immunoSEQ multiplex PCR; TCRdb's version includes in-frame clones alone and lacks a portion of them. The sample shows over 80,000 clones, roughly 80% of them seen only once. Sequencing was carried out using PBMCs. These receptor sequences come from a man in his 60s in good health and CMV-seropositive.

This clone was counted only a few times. The CDR3, as DNA: TGTGCCAGCAGTGCGATGGACAGGGCTACGCAGTATTTT. Encoded protein: CASSAMDRATQYF. The V call is TRBV6-5, the J call TRBJ2-3, with 8 nucleotides matching TRBD1. Germline V gives CDR1 MNHEY, CDR2 SVGAGI. The CDR3 runs 13 residues. J lost 8 bases, V lost 5 bases, and 6 bases had no gene match.

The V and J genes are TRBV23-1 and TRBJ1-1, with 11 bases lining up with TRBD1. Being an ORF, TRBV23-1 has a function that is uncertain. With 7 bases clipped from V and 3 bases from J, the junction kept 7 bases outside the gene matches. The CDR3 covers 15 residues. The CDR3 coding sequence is TGCGCCAGCAACGGACAGGGGGCAATGGACACTGAAGCTTTCTTT. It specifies CASNGQGAMDTEAFF.

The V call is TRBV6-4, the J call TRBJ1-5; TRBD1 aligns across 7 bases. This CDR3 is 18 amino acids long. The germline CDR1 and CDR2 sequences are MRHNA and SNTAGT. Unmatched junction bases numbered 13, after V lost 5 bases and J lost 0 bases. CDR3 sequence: CASSRDRQRRLSNQPQHF. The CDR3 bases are TGTGCCAGCAGTCGGGACAGACAGCGGCGCCTTAGCAATCAGCCCCAGCATTTT.

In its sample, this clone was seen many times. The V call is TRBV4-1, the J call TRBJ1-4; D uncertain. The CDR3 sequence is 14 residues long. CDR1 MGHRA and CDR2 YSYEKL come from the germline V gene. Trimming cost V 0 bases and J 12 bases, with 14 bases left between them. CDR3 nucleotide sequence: TGCGCCAGCAGCCAAGATGGAGTAGTTCCCGAACTGTTTTTT. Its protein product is CASSQDGVVPELFF.

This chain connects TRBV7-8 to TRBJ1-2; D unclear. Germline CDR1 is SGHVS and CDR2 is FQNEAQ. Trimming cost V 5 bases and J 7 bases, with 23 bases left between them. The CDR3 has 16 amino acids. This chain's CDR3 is CASSPPGGPRRSGYTF. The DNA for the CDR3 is TGTGCCAGCAGCCCCCCGGGAGGGCCTCGTAGGAGTGGCTACACCTTC.

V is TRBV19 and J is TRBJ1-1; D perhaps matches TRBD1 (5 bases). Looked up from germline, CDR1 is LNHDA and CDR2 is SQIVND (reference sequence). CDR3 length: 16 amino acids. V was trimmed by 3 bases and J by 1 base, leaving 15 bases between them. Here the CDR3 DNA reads TGTGCCAGTAGTATCCCCCAGGGATTCAGGAACACTGAAGCTTTCTTT. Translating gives CASSIPQGFRNTEAFF.

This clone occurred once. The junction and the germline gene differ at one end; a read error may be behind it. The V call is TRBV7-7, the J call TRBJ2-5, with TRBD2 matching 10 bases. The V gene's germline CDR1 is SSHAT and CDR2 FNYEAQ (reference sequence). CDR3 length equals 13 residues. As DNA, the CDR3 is TGTGCTAGCAGCGGGAGGGGTGGAGAGACCCAGTACTTC. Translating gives CASSGRGGETQYF.

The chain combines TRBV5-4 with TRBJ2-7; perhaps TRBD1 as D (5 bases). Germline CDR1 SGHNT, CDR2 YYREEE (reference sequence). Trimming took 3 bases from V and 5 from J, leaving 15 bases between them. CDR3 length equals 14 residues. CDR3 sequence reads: CASSSLQGFHEQYF. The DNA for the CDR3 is TGTGCCAGCAGCTCACTGCAGGGTTTCCACGAGCAGTACTTC.

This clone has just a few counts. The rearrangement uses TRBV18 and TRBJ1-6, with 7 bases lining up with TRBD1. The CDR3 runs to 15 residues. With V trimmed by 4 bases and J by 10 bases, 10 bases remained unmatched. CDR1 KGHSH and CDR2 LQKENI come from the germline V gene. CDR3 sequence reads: CASSLNRGIDSPLHF. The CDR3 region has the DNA TGTGCCAGCTCACTTAACAGGGGAATCGACTCACCCCTCCACTTT.

The CDR3 DNA reads TGTGCCAGCAGCCCTAGAGCGGGGGGGCCAGATACGCAGTATTTT. Encoded protein: CASSPRAGGPDTQYF. The chain carries TRBV4-2 and TRBJ2-3; 10 nucleotides align to TRBD2. Germline V gene data show CDR1 as LGHNA and CDR2 as YNFKEQ. The CDR3 sequence is 15 residues long. Trimming at V came to 4 bases and at J to 4 bases, leaving 5 bases not matched to a gene.